What follows are 24 T cell receptor beta chains derived from one specimen sequenced in a study of cytomegalovirus exposure and HLA in healthy donors. Both 60 Vbeta primers and 13 Jbeta primers went into the PCR. The method was immunoSEQ multiplex PCR; TCRdb's version includes in-frame clones alone and lacks a portion of them. The sample lists some 95,000 clones; around 73% were seen once. The sample consisted of PBMCs. These receptors all come from a female donor in good health and CMV-seronegative.

V and J are TRBV4-2 and TRBJ1-1; a possible D gene is TRBD1 (6 bases). V lost 3 bases and J lost 3, with 20 bases in between. The CDR3 totals 17 residues. Looked up from germline, CDR1 is LGHNA and CDR2 is YNFKEQ. The CDR3 nucleotides are TGTGCCAGCAGCCAGGAGTACGCAGGGGTTGAGGACACTGAAGCTTTCTTT. Translated: CASSQEYAGVEDTEAFF.

The chain links TRBV6-5 to TRBJ2-3; 8 bases line up with TRBD2. Germline V CDR1 and CDR2: MNHEY, SVGAGI. V was pared by 6 bases and J by 8 bases, with 13 bases of the junction left unmatched. CDR3 length: 15 amino acids. CDR3 amino acids: CASRPPGGGPGTQYF. The DNA for the CDR3 is TGTGCCAGCAGACCCCCCGGGGGGGGTCCCGGTACGCAGTATTTT.

The chain carries TRBV21-1 and TRBJ2-7; whether TRBD1, the table's D call, matches the DNA was not checked. TRBV21-1 is a recognized pseudogene. The CDR3 is 19 residues long. This CDR3 is CASSKVYRGLGQASYEQYF. The CDR3 nucleotides read TGTGCCAGCAGCAAGGTCTACCGCGGCCTCGGACAGGCTTCCTACGAGCAGTACTTC.

The chain has TRBV7-9 and TRBJ2-3; 10 bases agree with TRBD2. With 3 bases clipped from V and 1 base from J, the junction kept 4 bases outside the gene matches. The CDR3 totals 16 residues. CDR1 and CDR2 (germline): SEHNR, FQNEAQ (reference sequence). Written as DNA, the CDR3 is TGTGCCAGCAGCTTCCCTACTAGCGGGGGCACAGATACGCAGTATTTT. Translation gives CASSFPTSGGTDTQYF.

In this sample, this clone turned up once. This chain joins TRBV14 and TRBJ2-1; perhaps TRBD2 as D (6 bases). V lost 1 base and J 2 bases, leaving 9 bases between the germline ends. CDR1 and CDR2 from the germline V gene are SGHDN and FVKESK. The CDR3 has 15 residues. CDR3 residues: CASSQARDAYNEQFF. The DNA of the CDR3 is TGTGCCAGCAGCCAAGCGCGGGATGCCTACAATGAGCAGTTCTTC.

The chain uses TRBV5-4 and TRBJ2-5, with 11 bases aligning to TRBD2. Germline V gene data show CDR1 as SGHNT and CDR2 as YYREEE (reference sequence). The CDR3 has 15 residues. The junction had 1 base not matched to a gene; V was cut back by 3 bases and J by 0 bases. The CDR3 bases are TGTGCCAGCAGCTGGACTAGCGGGTACCAAGAGACCCAGTACTTC. This sequence encodes CASSWTSGYQETQYF.

The chain links TRBV30 to TRBJ2-7, with D perhaps matching TRBD1 (6 bases). CDR1 is GTSNPN, CDR2 SVGIG, per germline (reference sequence). Trimming took 4 bases from V and 7 from J, leaving 23 bases between them. The CDR3 has 15 residues. The CDR3 sequence: CAWNIPGTRIREQYF. The CDR3 DNA follows: TGTGCCTGGAATATCCCCGGGACAAGGATAAGAGAGCAGTACTTC.

V and J are TRBV7-2 and TRBJ2-1; no reliable D call. The CDR3 contains 15 residues. V lost 2 bases and J 6 bases, leaving 14 bases between the germline ends. From germline, CDR1 is SGHTA and CDR2 FQGNSA. The CDR3 sequence is CASSLTSSLFNEQFF. In DNA form, the CDR3 reads TGTGCCAGCAGCTTAACGTCTAGTCTTTTCAATGAGCAGTTCTTC.

The chain recombines TRBV5-8 with TRBJ1-1; TRBD1 is a possible D gene (6 bases). The germline CDR1 and CDR2 sequences are SGHTS and YDEGEE. The V gene lost 1 base and the J gene lost 4 bases, with 26 bases spanning the gap. CDR3 length: 19 residues. The DNA for the CDR3 is TGTGCCAGCAGCTTGCTCCAATCCGGTCGACAGGTCGATGGCACTGAAGCTTTCTTT. It yields the protein CASSLLQSGRQVDGTEAFF.

This clone occurred a few times. V is TRBV27 and J is TRBJ1-5; 9 bases are shared with TRBD1. Unmatched junction bases numbered 6, after V lost 6 bases and J lost 0 bases. This CDR3 region has 16 residues. Per germline, CDR1 MNHEY and CDR2 SMNVEV (reference sequence). This CDR3 is CASRTGGAHSNQPQHF. CDR3 in DNA: TGTGCCAGCAGAACAGGGGGCGCGCATAGCAATCAGCCCCAGCATTTT.

The chain uses TRBV2 and TRBJ2-3; the D gene is possibly TRBD2 (6 bases). The CDR3 sequence is 14 residues long. Between the trimmed V and J ends, which lost 5 bases and 1 base, there was a span of 10 bases. CDR1 is SNHLY, CDR2 FYNNEI, per germline. The CDR3 nucleotides are TGTGCCAGCAGTATTGGAGGGGGCACAGATACGCAGTATTTT. This gives the protein CASSIGGGTDTQYF.

In nucleotides, the CDR3 is TGTGCCAGCAGTGCCCTTCTAGGGGGCGCGGTCCGGCAGTACTTC. Translating it yields CASSALLGGAVRQYF. This chain uses TRBV27 with TRBJ2-7; 7 positions match TRBD1. Trimming at V came to 5 bases and at J to 9 bases, leaving 16 bases not matched to a gene. The length of the CDR3 is 15 residues. Germline lookup yields CDR1 MNHEY and CDR2 SMNVEV (reference sequence).

The chain has TRBV6-1 and TRBJ1-3; TRBD1 aligns across 7 bases. The germline CDR1 and CDR2 sequences are MNHNS and SASEGT. Unmatched junction bases numbered 8, after V lost 5 bases and J lost 4 bases. The CDR3 has 15 amino acids. The CDR3 loop reads CASSTTGAGGNTIYF. CDR3 sequence (DNA): TGTGCCAGCAGTACAACAGGGGCCGGAGGAAACACCATATATTTT.

This chain uses TRBV14 with TRBJ1-6, with 7 bases fitting TRBD1. With V trimmed by 1 base and J by 6 bases, 6 bases remained unmatched. Per the germline V gene, CDR1 is SGHDN and CDR2 is FVKESK. This CDR3 has 16 residues. The CDR3 DNA reads as TGTGCCAGCAGCCAAGGTGGGACAGCTACTAATTCACCCCTCCACTTT. This codes for CASSQGGTATNSPLHF.

The chain links TRBV15 to TRBJ1-4; no firm D call. Germline CDR1 is LNHNV and CDR2 is YYDKDF (reference sequence). The CDR3 is 13 residues long. Trimming took off 1 base at V and 6 bases at J, with 6 bases between the two ends. CDR3 in amino acids: CATSRGPHEKLFF. The CDR3 DNA follows: TGTGCCACCAGCAGAGGGCCCCATGAAAAACTGTTTTTT. The whole variable domain, remainder taken from reference TRBV15 and TRBJ1-4, is DAMVIQNPRYQVTQFGKPVTLSCSQTLNHNVMYWYQQKSSQAPKLLFHYYDKDFNNEADTPDNFQSRRPNTSFCFLDIRSPGLGDTAMYLCATSRGPHEKLFFGSGTQLSVL.

This clone was picked up a small number of times. The chain carries TRBV19 and TRBJ2-5, with no clear D. V lost 6 bases and J 5 bases, leaving 13 bases between the germline ends. This CDR3 has 13 amino acids. The germline gives CDR1 LNHDA, CDR2 SQIVND (reference sequence). The CDR3, as DNA: TGTGCCAGTAGGCCAGGATTTTTGGAGACCCAGTACTTC. It yields the protein CASRPGFLETQYF.

The chain joins TRBV29-1 to TRBJ1-1, with D perhaps TRBD1 (5 bases). CDR1 and CDR2 from the germline V gene are SQVTM and ANQGSEA. The CDR3 is made up of 11 amino acids. V gave up 7 bases and J gave up 1 base, with 7 bases separating them. CDR3 nucleotides: TGCAGCGCCGGACAGAACACTGAAGCTTTCTTT. It translates to CSAGQNTEAFF.

The V gene is TRBV6-5, the J gene TRBJ1-4, with a tentative D call TRBD1 (5 bases). The V gene's germline CDR1 is MNHEY and CDR2 SVGAGI. Trimming left V 6 bases short and J 11 bases short, with 10 bases between. The CDR3 is made up of 11 amino acids. The CDR3 sequence: CASSIGGKLFF. CDR3 coding DNA: TGTGCCAGCAGCATCGGGGGGAAACTGTTTTTT.

There are a few counts of this clone. The V gene is TRBV7-9, the J gene TRBJ2-7; D possibly corresponds to TRBD2 (5 bases). V was cut by 3 bases and J by 2 bases, with 11 bases left in between. The CDR3 length is 14 residues. From germline, CDR1 is SEHNR and CDR2 FQNEAQ (reference sequence). The CDR3 DNA is TGTGCCAGCAGCTTCGAGGGTGGGACCTACGAGCAGTACTTC. It specifies CASSFEGGTYEQYF. The full variable domain, completed using reference TRBV7-9 and TRBJ2-7, is DTGVSQNPRHKITKRGQNVTFRCDPISEHNRLYWYRQTLGQGPEFLTYFQNEAQLEKSRLLSDRFSAERPKGSFSTLEIQRTEQGDSAMYLCASSFEGGTYEQYFGPGTRLTVT.

This sequence joins TRBV25-1 and TRBJ2-1; tentatively, D is TRBD2 (6 bases). The CDR3 runs 16 residues. Germline values: CDR1 MGHDK, CDR2 SYGVNS. Trimming cost V 3 bases and J 0 bases, with 12 bases left between them. The CDR3 DNA sequence: TGTGCCAGCAGTGAGTTAGCGGCTAGCTCCTACAATGAGCAGTTCTTC. Its translation is CASSELAASSYNEQFF.

This clone showed up just once. The chain has TRBV29-1 and TRBJ2-3; tentative D call: TRBD2 (6 bases). CDR1 and CDR2 (germline): SQVTM, ANQGSEA. Deletions cut 4 bases from V and 2 bases from J, with 10 bases between. The CDR3 has 13 residues. CDR3: CSVGAGPTDTQYF. DNA of the CDR3: TGCAGCGTTGGTGCGGGGCCCACAGATACGCAGTATTTT.

The rearrangement joins TRBV28 to TRBJ2-7, with TRBD2 matching 8 bases. CDR3 length: 15 amino acids. Per the germline V gene, CDR1 is MDHEN and CDR2 is SYDVKM. The ends lost 6 bases at V and 0 bases at J; junction bases unmatched: 7. CDR3 sequence reads: CASRILAGSSYEQYF. For the CDR3, the DNA is TGTGCCAGCAGGATCTTAGCGGGAAGCTCCTACGAGCAGTACTTC.

V gene TRBV29-1 combines with J gene TRBJ1-2; TRBD1 is a possible D gene (5 bases). The germline gives CDR1 SQVTM, CDR2 ANQGSEA. The CDR3 runs to 14 residues. The ends were cut back, 3 bases at V and 2 bases at J, with 13 bases in the middle. CDR3 sequence (DNA): TGCAGCGTTGAGGGCGGGGGTTTGAACTATGGCTACACCTTC. As protein: CSVEGGGLNYGYTF.

As regards this clone: Because the CDR3's place on the DNA is in doubt, the DNA is left out and the CDR3 is given as listed by TCRdb. The rearrangement joins TRBV6-1 to TRBJ2-1; no check of the table's D call, TRBD2, against the DNA was made. Both ends counted, the CDR3 spans 14 residues. Germline V gene sequence: CDR1 MNHNS, CDR2 SASEGT. The CDR3 loop is CASSEVRFGDEQFF.